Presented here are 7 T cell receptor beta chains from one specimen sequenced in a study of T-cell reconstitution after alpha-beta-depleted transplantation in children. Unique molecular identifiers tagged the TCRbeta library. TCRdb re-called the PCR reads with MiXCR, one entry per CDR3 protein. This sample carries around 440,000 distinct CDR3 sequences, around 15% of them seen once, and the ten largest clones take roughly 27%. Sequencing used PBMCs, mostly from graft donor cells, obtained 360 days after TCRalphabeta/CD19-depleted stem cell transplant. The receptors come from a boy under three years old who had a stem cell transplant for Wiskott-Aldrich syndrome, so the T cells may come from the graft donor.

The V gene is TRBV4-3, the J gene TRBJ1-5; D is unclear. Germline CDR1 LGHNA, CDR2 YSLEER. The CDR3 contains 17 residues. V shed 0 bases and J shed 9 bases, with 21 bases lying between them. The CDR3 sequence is CASSQERIVTASWPQHF. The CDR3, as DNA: TGCGCCAGCAGCCAAGAAAGGATTGTCACAGCCTCGTGGCCCCAGCATTTT.

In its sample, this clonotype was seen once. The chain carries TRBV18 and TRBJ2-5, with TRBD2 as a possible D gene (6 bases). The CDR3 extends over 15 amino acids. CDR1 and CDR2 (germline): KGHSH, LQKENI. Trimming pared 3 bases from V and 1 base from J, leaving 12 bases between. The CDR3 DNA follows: TGTGCCAGCTCACCGCCGGGACTTTTCCAAGAGACCCAGTACTTC. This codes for CASSPPGLFQETQYF.

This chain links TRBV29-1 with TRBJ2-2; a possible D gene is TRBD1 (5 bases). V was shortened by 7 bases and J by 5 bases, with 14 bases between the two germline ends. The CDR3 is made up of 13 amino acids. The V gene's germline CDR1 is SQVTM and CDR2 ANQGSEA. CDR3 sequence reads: CSAGRVGTGELFF. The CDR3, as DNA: TGCAGCGCGGGCAGGGTCGGAACCGGGGAGCTGTTTTTT.

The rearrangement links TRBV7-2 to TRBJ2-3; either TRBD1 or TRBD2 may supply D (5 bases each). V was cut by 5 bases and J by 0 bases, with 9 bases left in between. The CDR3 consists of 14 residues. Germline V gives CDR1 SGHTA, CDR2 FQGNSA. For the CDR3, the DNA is TGTGCCAGCAGCCACCGGGACAGCACAGATACGCAGTATTTT. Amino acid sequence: CASSHRDSTDTQYF.

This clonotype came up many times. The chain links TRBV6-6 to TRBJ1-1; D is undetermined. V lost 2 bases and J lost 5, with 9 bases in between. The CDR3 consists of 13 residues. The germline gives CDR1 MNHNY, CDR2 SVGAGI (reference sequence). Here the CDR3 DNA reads TGTGCCAGCAGTTACCCCAGCGGTACTGAAGCTTTCTTT. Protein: CASSYPSGTEAFF.

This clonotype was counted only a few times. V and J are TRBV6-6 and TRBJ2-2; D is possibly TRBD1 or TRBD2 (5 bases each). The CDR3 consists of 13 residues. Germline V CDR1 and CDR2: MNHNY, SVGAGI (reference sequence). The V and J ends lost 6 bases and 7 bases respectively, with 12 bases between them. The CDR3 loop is CASSVAGGGELFF. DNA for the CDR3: TGTGCCAGCAGCGTAGCTGGGGGCGGGGAGCTGTTTTTT.

CDR3 coding DNA: TGTGCCACCAGCCCCCGAGGAGAGCTGTTAGGCTACACCTTC. As protein: CATSPRGELLGYTF. The chain employs TRBV15 and TRBJ1-2; the D is unclear. V was pared by 5 bases and J by 8 bases, with 18 bases between. Germline CDR1 LNHNV, CDR2 YYDKDF (reference sequence). The CDR3 is 14 residues long.